These T cell receptor beta chains were read from a single sample in a study of blood T cell repertoires in COVID-19. Assay used: immunoSEQ multiplex PCR; TCRdb lists only in-frame clones, some missing. The sample lists approximately 300,000 clones, 90% to 95% occurring once. Material for sequencing was PBMCs or T cells enriched from blood (not recorded which). These receptors were collected from a woman in her 30s who had been exposed to COVID-19. Both conserved end residues are part of each CDR3. The D gene is left open where the match is weak. Clone sizes are given selectively: once, few, many, or a class where the clone is expanded.

V	size	D	J	CDR3	DNA
TRBV3-1/TRBV3-2	-	-	TRBJ2-5	CASSHGLQETQYF	TGTGCCAGCAGCCATGGACTACAAGAGACCCAGTACTTC
TRBV4-1	-	TRBD1	TRBJ2-5	CASSRIDRGQETQYF	TGCGCCAGCAGCCGGATCGACAGGGGGCAGGAGACCCAGTACTTC
TRBV3-1/TRBV3-2	-	-	TRBJ1-5	CASSHLSGDQPQHF	TGTGCCAGCAGCCATTTATCAGGGGATCAGCCCCAGCATTTT
TRBV7-2	once	-	TRBJ1-3	CASSLGQRRTIYF	TGTGCCAGCAGCTTGGGACAACGGAGGACCATATATTTT
TRBV3-1/TRBV3-2	-	TRBD1	TRBJ2-3	CASRPGQGASGTQYF	TGTGCCAGCAGGCCAGGACAGGGGGCTTCGGGTACGCAGTATTTT
TRBV11-2	-	-	TRBJ2-1	CASSLDALPYNEQFF	TGTGCCAGCAGCTTAGACGCACTTCCTTACAATGAGCAGTTCTTC
TRBV6-2/TRBV6-3	-	TRBD1	TRBJ2-2	CASSTGVDTGELFF	TGTGCCAGCAGCACAGGGGTTGACACCGGGGAGCTGTTTTTT
TRBV27	-	TRBD1	TRBJ2-3	CASSPGTGRSDTQYF	TGTGCCAGCAGTCCCGGGACAGGGAGGTCAGATACGCAGTATTTT
TRBV5-1	-	-	TRBJ1-4	CASSLMPAGTQNYPRGYEKLFF	TGCGCCAGCAGCCTGATGCCTGCCGGGACCCAAAATTACCCCCGGGGGTATGAAAAACTGTTTTTT
TRBV28	-	-	TRBJ1-5	CASSLRSQPQHF	TGTGCCAGCAGTTTACGGAGCCAGCCCCAGCATTTT
TRBV5-6	-	TRBD2	TRBJ2-1	CASSGGGAAYNEQFF	TGTGCCAGCAGCGGCGGGGGGGCCGCCTACAATGAGCAGTTCTTC
TRBV7-8	-	-	TRBJ1-2	CASSGRGWANVEYGYTF	TGTGCCAGCAGCGGGCGTGGGTGGGCAAACGTAGAGTATGGCTACACCTTC
TRBV10-3	-	-	TRBJ1-1	CAISGGTEAFF	TGTGCCATCAGCGGGGGGACTGAAGCTTTCTTT
TRBV11-2	-	TRBD1	TRBJ1-1	CASSLYGQATNEAFF	TGTGCCAGCAGTCTCTACGGACAGGCAACAAATGAAGCTTTCTTT
TRBV5-4	-	-	TRBJ1-3	CASSSQIPGNTIYF	TGTGCCAGCAGCTCACAGATCCCTGGAAACACCATATATTTT
TRBV5-1	-	TRBD1	TRBJ1-1	CASSGGQSKTEAFF	TGCGCCAGCAGCGGGGGACAGTCGAAGACTGAAGCTTTCTTT
TRBV10-3	-	TRBD1	TRBJ1-6	CAIGTVSNSPLHF	TGTGCCATCGGGACAGTCAGTAATTCACCCCTCCACTTT
TRBV5-1	-	TRBD1	TRBJ1-2	CASRVPGQGNYGYTF	TGCGCCAGCCGCGTCCCGGGACAGGGAAACTATGGCTACACCTTC
TRBV5-1	-	-	TRBJ1-4	CASSLSQQPNEKLFF	TGCGCCAGCAGCTTAAGTCAACAGCCTAATGAAAAACTGTTTTTT
TRBV18	-	TRBD2	TRBJ2-7	CASSPGTSGVYEQYF	TGTGCCAGCTCACCCGGGACTAGCGGGGTCTACGAGCAGTACTTC
TRBV25-1	-	-	TRBJ1-2	CASSEYDGTPGYTF	TGTGCCAGCAGTGAATACGACGGGACACCTGGCTACACCTTC
TRBV15	once	TRBD1	TRBJ2-1	CATSSVRGEQFF	TGTGCCACCAGCAGTGTCAGGGGGGAGCAGTTCTTC
TRBV19	-	-	TRBJ1-6	CASSIDYRGYGSPLHF	TGTGCCAGTAGTATAGATTATCGAGGTTATGGCTCACCCCTCCACTTT
TRBV21-1	-	-	TRBJ1-1	CASSGTGTGNTEAFF	TGTGCCAGCAGCGGGACCGGGACAGGCAACACTGAAGCTTTCTTT
TRBV23-1	-	-	TRBJ1-5	CASSQPGRDSNQPQHF	TGCGCCAGCAGTCAGCCCGGACGGGATAGCAATCAGCCCCAGCATTTT
TRBV27	-	-	TRBJ1-3	CASKKYSYSGNTIYF	TGTGCCAGCAAGAAATACTCGTACTCTGGAAACACCATATATTTT
TRBV4-1	many	TRBD1	TRBJ2-7	CASSHRTGGSYEQYF	TGCGCCAGCAGCCATCGGACAGGGGGTTCCTACGAGCAGTACTTC
TRBV7-2	-	-	TRBJ2-1	CASSWGGNEQFF	TGTGCCAGCAGCTGGGGAGGCAATGAGCAGTTCTTC
TRBV7-2	-	TRBD2	TRBJ2-5	CASSLLAGGLQETQYF	TGTGCCAGCAGCTTGTTAGCGGGGGGGCTCCAAGAGACCCAGTACTTC
TRBV4-1	-	-	TRBJ1-2	CASSQVNPGDGYTF	TGCGCCAGCAGCCAAGTAAACCCCGGGGATGGCTACACCTTC
TRBV12-3/TRBV12-4	-	TRBD1	TRBJ2-4	CASRPGGPGIQYF	TGTGCCAGCAGGCCAGGGGGCCCAGGCATTCAGTACTTC
TRBV7-9	-	TRBD2	TRBJ2-7	CASSFSTSGGAEQYF	TGTGCCAGCAGCTTTTCGACTAGCGGGGGGGCCGAGCAGTACTTC
TRBV5-6	-	TRBD2	TRBJ2-7	CASSFILAGAYEQYF	TGTGCCAGCAGCTTTATCCTAGCGGGGGCGTACGAGCAGTACTTC
TRBV7-7	-	-	TRBJ2-5	CASSLGRAEETQYF	TGTGCCAGCAGTCTGGGAAGAGCGGAAGAGACCCAGTACTTC
TRBV12-3/TRBV12-4	-	-	TRBJ1-2	CASRTAGAYGYTF	TGTGCCAGCAGAACGGCAGGGGCCTATGGCTACACCTTC